This TCR beta chain was obtained from a study of vaccination and CD4 T cells after COVID-19. CD4+ T cells that had been cultured provided DNA sequenced with the Oncomine TCR Beta short-read assay. One entry per CDR3 protein, called by TCRdb with MiXCR from the PCR reads. The sample contains under 20,000 distinct CDR3 sequences, more than 40% of which appear only once. On this clonotype itself: Its antigen is not known.

CDR1 and CDR2 from the germline V gene are KGHSH and LQKENI. This CDR3 region has 17 residues. V gave up 1 base and J gave up 4 bases; unmatched junction bases: 5. Treatment specified: roughly 11-day PBMC culture with coronavirus spike peptide pools or control peptides (ViraFEST assay). Expansion of antigen-specific T cells with peptide pools by ViraFEST preceded sequencing of TCRs. The sequences come from CD4+ T cells from blood, cultured in vitro, collected before SARS-CoV-2 vaccination. The sequence came from a human donor who had recovered from COVID-19. The chain employs TRBV18 and TRBJ2-3, with 13 bases lining up with TRBD2. The CDR3 spells CASSPLFTSGRADTQYF. CDR3 in DNA: TGTGCCAGCTCACCACTGTTTACTAGCGGGAGGGCAGATACGCAGTATTTT.